Below, one T cell receptor (beta chain) is given with its context. Its specificity is unknown. Per the germline V gene, CDR1 is MDHEN and CDR2 is SYDVKM. The CDR3 length is 18 residues. V gave up 2 bases and J gave up 1 base, with 18 bases separating them. The record originates from a study of cytomegalovirus exposure and HLA in healthy donors. Study at large: Samples from HLA-typed donors yielded about 85 million unique TCRs in an early data release.

Primers included in the PCR were 60 Vbeta and 13 Jbeta primers. Only in-frame clones appear in the TCRdb table, and some are missing; sequencing was by immunoSEQ multiplex PCR. The sample comprises under 200,000 clones, nearly 80% of which are singletons, and approximately 3% rests with the top ten. The study, taken as a whole, reports: From TCR beta sequences, most subjects' HLA-A and HLA-B alleles were reportedly predicted accurately.

This rearrangement joins TRBV28 to TRBJ2-1; tentatively, D is TRBD2 (5 bases). Sequencing used PBMCs. This receptor was identified in a woman aged 40 to 50 in good health and CMV-seronegative. CDR3 bases: TGTGCCAGCAGTTTACCCCCCGGGTGGCGGGTGTCCTACAATGAGCAGTTCTTC. This gives the protein CASSLPPGWRVSYNEQFF.